The 25 T cell receptor beta chains listed next were all sequenced from one sample in a study of technical replicates of blood from a handful of donors. Measured with immunoSEQ multiplex PCR; TCRdb has only the in-frame clones, and not every one. The profile shows 75,000 or so clones, 85% to 95% of them singletons. What was sequenced was T cells isolated from PBMCs. These receptors were taken from a human donor in good health.

V gene TRBV4-2 combines with J gene TRBJ2-3, with 15 bases aligning to TRBD2. CDR3 length: 18 amino acids. Germline-derived CDR1 and CDR2 are LGHNA and YNFKEQ. V dropped 1 base and J dropped 9; count of bases not matched to a gene: 11. CDR3 sequence reads: CASSQAVVDGTSGRTQYF. The CDR3 DNA is TGTGCCAGCAGCCAAGCTGTTGTTGACGGGACTAGCGGGAGGACGCAGTATTTT.

This chain uses TRBV7-3 with TRBJ2-2, with D uncertain. The ends were cut back, 4 bases at V and 5 bases at J, with 11 bases in the middle. The CDR3 totals 14 residues. Germline V gives CDR1 SGHTA, CDR2 FQGTGA. In nucleotides, the CDR3 is TGTGCCAGCAGCTCCGATTTACTTACCGGGGAGCTGTTTTTT. Translation: CASSSDLLTGELFF.

V usage is TRBV28 and J usage is TRBJ1-4; TRBD1 matches at 7 bases. Per germline, CDR1 MDHEN and CDR2 SYDVKM. J was trimmed by 4 bases and V by 6 bases; bases with no gene match: 11. The CDR3 has 16 amino acids. The CDR3 DNA is TGTGCCAGCAGCTACGAAGGGGGCAGGGTTAATGAAAAACTGTTTTTT. Translated: CASSYEGGRVNEKLFF.

This rearrangement joins TRBV29-1 to TRBJ2-2; D ambiguous. The V gene's germline CDR1 is SQVTM and CDR2 ANQGSEA. There are 13 residues in the CDR3. With 4 bases removed from V and 2 bases from J, the gap between germline ends came to 8 bases. CDR3 loop: CSVGWANTGELFF. Written as DNA, the CDR3 is TGCAGCGTTGGTTGGGCAAACACCGGGGAGCTGTTTTTT.

CDR3 nucleotide sequence: TGTGCCTGGGCACAGGGGGCTGGCCAGCCCCAGCATTTT. It translates to CAWAQGAGQPQHF. This rearrangement joins TRBV30 to TRBJ1-5, with 9 bases fitting TRBD1. CDR3 length: 13 amino acids. J gave up 7 bases and V 5 bases, and 6 bases lay outside the gene matches. Looked up from germline, CDR1 is GTSNPN and CDR2 is SVGIG (reference sequence).

The chain employs TRBV6-4 and TRBJ1-5, with 8 nucleotides matching TRBD1. Looked up from germline, CDR1 is MRHNA and CDR2 is SNTAGT. The CDR3 sequence is 15 residues long. V shed 2 bases and J 4 bases; nucleotides not matched to a gene: 4. CDR3 DNA sequence: TGTGCCAGCAGTGACCGCAGGGGGCGGAATCAGCCCCAGCATTTT. Its protein is CASSDRRGRNQPQHF.

The chain couples TRBV7-9 to TRBJ1-2, with TRBD1 matching 7 bases. The CDR3 is 16 amino acids. Germline-derived CDR1 and CDR2 are SEHNR and FQNEAQ (reference sequence). V trimming: 1 base; J trimming: 5 bases; junction bases outside the gene matches: 10. The DNA for the CDR3 is TGTGCCAGCAGCTTAGGCCTAGGGACAGCACTTTATGGCTACACCTTC. Its protein product is CASSLGLGTALYGYTF.

The J gene is TRBJ1-4, the V gene TRBV11-3; TRBD1 is a possible D gene (6 bases). The CDR3 is 14 amino acids. CDR1 is SGHNT, CDR2 YENEEA, per germline. Trimming left V 4 bases short and J 5 bases short, with 11 bases between. The CDR3 spells CASSYRVGNEKLFF. In DNA, the CDR3 is TGTGCCAGCAGCTACAGGGTGGGGAATGAAAAACTGTTTTTT.

J is TRBJ2-3 and V is TRBV27, with D hard to call. V was pared by 5 bases and J by 1 base, with 13 bases between. Germline V gives CDR1 MNHEY, CDR2 SMNVEV (reference sequence). CDR3 length: 15 amino acids. The CDR3 region has the DNA TGTGCCAGCAGTGCCCCTTCCGAGGGCACAGATACGCAGTATTTT. Its protein product is CASSAPSEGTDTQYF.

This chain links TRBV29-1 with TRBJ1-2; maybe TRBD1 (5 bases). CDR3 size: 10 residues. Germline loops: CDR1 SQVTM, CDR2 ANQGSEA. V lost 8 bases to trimming and J lost 7 bases, with 11 bases between them. CDR3 DNA: TGCAGCTACTCAGGGCTTGGCTACACCTTC. It yields the protein CSYSGLGYTF.

This clone was detected only once. The chain joins TRBV19 to TRBJ2-7, with 10 positions matching TRBD1. CDR3 length equals 15 residues. The V segment lost 4 bases and the J segment 1 base; nucleotides outside the gene matches: 4. CDR1 is LNHDA, CDR2 SQIVND, per germline (reference sequence). The DNA for the CDR3 is TGTGCCAGTAGTAGCGACAGGGGGCTTTCCTACGAGCAGTACTTC. As protein: CASSSDRGLSYEQYF.

The rearrangement uses TRBV9 and TRBJ1-1; possible D gene TRBD1, 5 bases. CDR3 length: 15 amino acids. Germline CDR1 and CDR2: SGDLS and YYNGEE. Trimming left V 4 bases short and J 9 bases short, with 22 bases between. The CDR3, as DNA: TGTGCCAGCAGCCCAAAGGGACTCAGGAGGACTAAAGCTTTCTTT. Its protein is CASSPKGLRRTKAFF.

CDR3 amino acids: CASSSGLDTEAFF. The CDR3 DNA follows: TGTGCCAGCAGCTCGGGACTGGACACTGAAGCTTTCTTT. J is TRBJ1-1 and V is TRBV7-9, with D possibly being TRBD1 (5 bases). The CDR3 length is 13 residues. Trimming took 4 bases from V and 3 from J, leaving 9 bases between them. CDR1 SEHNR and CDR2 FQNEAQ come from the germline V gene (reference sequence).

The chain combines TRBV12-5 with TRBJ2-1, with TRBD2 matching over 9 bases. The CDR3 is 15 residues long. J lost 7 bases, V lost 7 bases, and 11 bases had no gene match. Germline V lookup: CDR1 LGHNT, CDR2 FRNRAP. DNA for the CDR3: TGTGCTAGTGCTACCCCCGGACTAGCGTATAATGAGCAGTTCTTC. It translates to CASATPGLAYNEQFF.

This chain uses TRBV5-6 with TRBJ2-1; TRBD2 matches 8 bases. CDR3 length: 15 amino acids. Unmatched junction bases numbered 6, after V lost 3 bases and J lost 4 bases. The V gene's germline CDR1 is SGHDT and CDR2 YYEEEE. This CDR3 is CASSSPSGLYNEQFF. The CDR3 DNA follows: TGTGCCAGCAGCTCACCTAGCGGGCTGTACAATGAGCAGTTCTTC.

The table lists this clone with a count of one. The V gene is TRBV19, the J gene TRBJ2-3; 7 positions agree with TRBD2. Unmatched junction bases numbered 6, after V lost 7 bases and J lost 2 bases. Germline lookup yields CDR1 LNHDA and CDR2 SQIVND (reference sequence). The CDR3 sequence is 14 residues long. Here the CDR3 DNA reads TGTGCCAGTAAAGCGCGGGAGATCACAGATACGCAGTATTTT. It codes for CASKAREITDTQYF.

This rearrangement joins TRBV28 to TRBJ1-2; 8 bases agree with TRBD1. The junction had 9 bases not matched to a gene; V was cut back by 5 bases and J by 1 base. The CDR3 runs to 16 residues. Germline V lookup: CDR1 MDHEN, CDR2 SYDVKM. The CDR3 is CASSGQGPPYNYGYTF. DNA of the CDR3: TGTGCCAGCAGTGGACAGGGCCCCCCGTATAACTATGGCTACACCTTC.

DNA of the CDR3: TGTGCCAGCAGGTTGGGGACAGCTGCCTACGAGCAGTACTTC. Encoded protein: CASRLGTAAYEQYF. The rearrangement joins TRBV7-2 to TRBJ2-7; TRBD1 aligns across 7 bases. This CDR3 is built from 14 residues. The germline CDR1 and CDR2 sequences are SGHTA and FQGNSA. V was pared by 6 bases and J by 2 bases, with 7 bases of the junction left unmatched.

As regards this clone: The junction departs from germline at one end; a sequencing error may be responsible. The chain combines TRBV7-8 with TRBJ2-7; TRBD2 agrees at 13 bases. The CDR3 has 17 residues. CDR1 and CDR2 from the germline V gene are SGHVS and FQNEAQ. This chain's CDR3 is CASRLGLAGDNAYEQYF. The CDR3 region has the DNA TGTGCCAGCAGATTAGGACTAGCGGGAGATAACGCCTACGAGCAGTACTTC.

In DNA form, the CDR3 reads TGCGCCAGCAGCTTGGGGCAGGGGGGAGTTGATACGCAGTATTTT. Translation gives CASSLGQGGVDTQYF. This chain links TRBV5-1 with TRBJ2-3; weak D call: TRBD1 (7 bases). Per germline, CDR1 SGHRS and CDR2 YFSETQ. This CDR3 contains 15 residues. Trimming took off 0 bases at V and 6 bases at J, with 14 bases between the two ends.

This clone was seen only once. The V and J genes are TRBV19 and TRBJ2-1, with 9 bases matching TRBD1. The germline CDR1 and CDR2 sequences are LNHDA and SQIVND (reference sequence). V lost 10 bases, J lost 10 bases, and 5 bases stayed unmatched. The CDR3 consists of 11 residues. CDR3 amino acids: CATGTGFEQFF. The CDR3 DNA reads TGTGCCACCGGGACAGGGTTCGAGCAGTTCTTC.

This chain links TRBV27 with TRBJ1-1; 7 positions match TRBD1. The germline V gene has CDR1 MNHEY and CDR2 SMNVEV (reference sequence). The CDR3 spans 12 residues. V dropped 5 bases and J dropped 5; count of bases not matched to a gene: 2. The CDR3 DNA reads TGTGCCAGCAGTATCAGGGGGACTGAAGCTTTCTTT. Encoded protein: CASSIRGTEAFF.

This rearrangement joins TRBV28 to TRBJ2-7, with a weak D call TRBD2 (6 bases). The germline CDR1 and CDR2 sequences are MDHEN and SYDVKM. Trimming pared 5 bases from V and 2 bases from J, leaving 13 bases between. CDR3 length equals 14 residues. CDR3 DNA sequence: TGTGCCAGCAGTCTACCTAGCGATACCTACGAGCAGTACTTC. It codes for CASSLPSDTYEQYF.

This chain's CDR3 is CASSIRSGRPLYEQYF. In nucleotides, the CDR3 is TGTGCCAGTAGTATAAGGAGCGGGAGGCCTCTTTACGAGCAGTACTTC. V is TRBV19 and J is TRBJ2-7; 9 bases align to TRBD2. Germline V gives CDR1 LNHDA, CDR2 SQIVND (reference sequence). The CDR3 loop spans 16 amino acids. Germline trimming cut 2 bases from V and 4 bases from J; bases unmatched to any gene: 9.

This chain links TRBV11-2 with TRBJ2-5; D perhaps matches TRBD2 (6 bases). The CDR3 covers 17 residues. V shed 1 base and J shed 3 bases, with 18 bases lying between them. The germline V gene encodes CDR1 SGHAT and CDR2 FQNNGV. The CDR3 nucleotides are TGTGCCAGCAGCTTAGGGGGAAGATATCAGCGGGAAGAGACCCAGTACTTC. It yields the protein CASSLGGRYQREETQYF.